This T cell receptor (beta chain) was recorded in a study of Tregs in tolerant kidney transplant recipients. Clones were sequenced by immunoSEQ multiplex PCR, and TCRdb holds only the in-frame ones, with some missing. There are 85,000 to 100,000 clones in the sample; roughly 93% occur only once, and 0.46% lies in the top ten. Germline CDR1 and CDR2: GTSNPN and SVGIG (reference sequence). The CDR3 length is 13 residues. V dropped 1 base and J dropped 4 bases, with 10 bases sitting between them. The rearrangement links TRBV30 to TRBJ2-5; D is unresolved. Here the sequenced sample was CD4+ T cells from blood, taken before the transplant. This TCR was sampled from a human donor who received a combined kidney and bone marrow transplant. CDR3 region: CAWSGAGPETQYF. Written as DNA, the CDR3 is TGTGCCTGGAGTGGCGCTGGGCCAGAGACCCAGTACTTC.